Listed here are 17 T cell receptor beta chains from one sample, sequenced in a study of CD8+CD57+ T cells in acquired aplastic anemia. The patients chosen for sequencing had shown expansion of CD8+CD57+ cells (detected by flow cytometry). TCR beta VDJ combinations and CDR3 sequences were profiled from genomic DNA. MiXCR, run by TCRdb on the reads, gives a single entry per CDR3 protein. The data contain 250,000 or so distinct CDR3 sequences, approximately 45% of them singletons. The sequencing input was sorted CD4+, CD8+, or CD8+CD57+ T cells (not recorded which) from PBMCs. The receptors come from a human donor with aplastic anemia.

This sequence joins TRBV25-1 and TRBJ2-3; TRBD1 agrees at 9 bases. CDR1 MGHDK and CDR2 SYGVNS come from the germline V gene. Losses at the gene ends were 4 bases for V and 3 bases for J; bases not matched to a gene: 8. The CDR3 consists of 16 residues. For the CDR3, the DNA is TGTGCCAGCAGTGCACAGACAGGGGGTAAAACAGATACGCAGTATTTT. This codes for CASSAQTGGKTDTQYF.

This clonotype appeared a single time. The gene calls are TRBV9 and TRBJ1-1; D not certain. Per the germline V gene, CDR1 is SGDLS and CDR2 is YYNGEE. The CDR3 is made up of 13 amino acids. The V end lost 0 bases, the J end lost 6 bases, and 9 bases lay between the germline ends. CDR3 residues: CASSVEVVSEAFF. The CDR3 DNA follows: TGTGCCAGCAGCGTAGAGGTCGTGTCTGAAGCTTTCTTT.

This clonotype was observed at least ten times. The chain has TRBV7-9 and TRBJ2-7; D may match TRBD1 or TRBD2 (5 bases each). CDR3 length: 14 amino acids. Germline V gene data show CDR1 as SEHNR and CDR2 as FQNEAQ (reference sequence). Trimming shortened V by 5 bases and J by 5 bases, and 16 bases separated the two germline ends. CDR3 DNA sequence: TGTGCCAGCAGCCCCGGGGCCCATTTGGACGAGCAGTACTTC. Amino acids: CASSPGAHLDEQYF.

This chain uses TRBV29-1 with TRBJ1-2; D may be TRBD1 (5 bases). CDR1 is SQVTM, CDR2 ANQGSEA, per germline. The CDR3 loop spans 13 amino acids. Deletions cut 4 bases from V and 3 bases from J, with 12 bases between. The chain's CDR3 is CSVGGGVDYGYTF. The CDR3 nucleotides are TGCAGCGTTGGGGGGGGTGTGGACTATGGCTACACCTTC.

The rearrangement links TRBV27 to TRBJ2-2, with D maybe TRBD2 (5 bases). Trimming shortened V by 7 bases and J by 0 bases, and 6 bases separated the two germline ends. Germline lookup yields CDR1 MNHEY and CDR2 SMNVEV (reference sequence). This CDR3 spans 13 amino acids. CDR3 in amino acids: CASMEANTGELFF. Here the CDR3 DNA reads TGTGCCAGCATGGAGGCGAACACCGGGGAGCTGTTTTTT.

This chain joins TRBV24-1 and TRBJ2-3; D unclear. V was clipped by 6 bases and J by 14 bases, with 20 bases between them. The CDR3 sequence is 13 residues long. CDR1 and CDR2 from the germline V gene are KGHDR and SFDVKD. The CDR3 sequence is CATSLLGPNTLYF. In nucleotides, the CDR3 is TGTGCCACCAGTTTACTCGGCCCCAACACCCTGTATTTT.

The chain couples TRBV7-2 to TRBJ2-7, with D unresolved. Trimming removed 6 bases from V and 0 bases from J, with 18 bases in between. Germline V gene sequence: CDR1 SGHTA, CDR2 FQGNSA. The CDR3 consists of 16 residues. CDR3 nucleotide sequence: TGTGCCAGCAGTTACCCCCCGCAGGCCCACTCCTACGAGCAGTACTTC. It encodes CASSYPPQAHSYEQYF.

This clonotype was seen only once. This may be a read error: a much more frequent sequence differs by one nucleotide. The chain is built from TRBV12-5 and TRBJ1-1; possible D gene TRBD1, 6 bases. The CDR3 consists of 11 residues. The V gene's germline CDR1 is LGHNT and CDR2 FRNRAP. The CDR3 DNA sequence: TGTGCTAGTGGAGTAACAGGGTTAGCTTCCTTT. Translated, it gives CASGVTGLASF.

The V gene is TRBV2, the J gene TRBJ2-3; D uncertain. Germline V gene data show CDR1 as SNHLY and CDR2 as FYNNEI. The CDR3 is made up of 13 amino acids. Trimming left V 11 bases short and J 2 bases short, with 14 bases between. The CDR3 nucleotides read TGTGCCTTTCCGGGTCTACTCACAGATACGCAGTATTTT. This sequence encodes CAFPGLLTDTQYF. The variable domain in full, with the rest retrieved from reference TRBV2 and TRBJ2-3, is EPEVTQTPSHQVTQMGQEVILRCVPISNHLYFYWYRQILGQKVEFLVSFYNNEISEKSEIFDDQFSVERPDGSNFTLKIRSTKLEDSAMYFCAFPGLLTDTQYFGPGTRLTVL.

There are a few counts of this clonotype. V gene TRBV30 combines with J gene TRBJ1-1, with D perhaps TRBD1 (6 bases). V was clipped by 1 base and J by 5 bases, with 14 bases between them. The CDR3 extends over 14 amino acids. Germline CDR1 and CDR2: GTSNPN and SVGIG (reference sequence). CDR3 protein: CAWSAGQGRTEAFF. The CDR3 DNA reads TGTGCCTGGAGTGCTGGCCAGGGGAGGACTGAAGCTTTCTTT.

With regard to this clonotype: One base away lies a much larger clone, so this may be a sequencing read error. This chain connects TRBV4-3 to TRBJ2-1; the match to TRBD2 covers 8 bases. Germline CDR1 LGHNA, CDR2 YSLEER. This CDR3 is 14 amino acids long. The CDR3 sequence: CACSQGTSGNEQFF. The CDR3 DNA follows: TGCGCCTGCAGCCAAGGTACTAGCGGCAATGAGCAGTTCTTC.

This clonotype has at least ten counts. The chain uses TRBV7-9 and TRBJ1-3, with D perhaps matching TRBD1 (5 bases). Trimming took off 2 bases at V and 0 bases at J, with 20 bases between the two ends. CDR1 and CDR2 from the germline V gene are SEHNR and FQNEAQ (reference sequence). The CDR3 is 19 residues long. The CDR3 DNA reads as TGTGCCAGCAGCTTATATACCAGGGACGGAGGTGCCTCTGGAAACACCATATATTTT. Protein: CASSLYTRDGGASGNTIYF.

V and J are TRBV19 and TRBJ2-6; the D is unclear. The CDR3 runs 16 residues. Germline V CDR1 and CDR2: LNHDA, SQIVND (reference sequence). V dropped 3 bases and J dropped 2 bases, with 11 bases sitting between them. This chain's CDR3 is CASSIAGATGANVLTF. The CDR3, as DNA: TGTGCCAGTAGTATTGCAGGAGCTACTGGGGCCAACGTCCTGACTTTC.

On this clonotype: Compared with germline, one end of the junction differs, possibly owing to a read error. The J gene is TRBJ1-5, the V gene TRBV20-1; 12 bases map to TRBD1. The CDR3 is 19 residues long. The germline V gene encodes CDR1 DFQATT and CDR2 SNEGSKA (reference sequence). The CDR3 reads CGARNPGTWGQGAGQPQHF. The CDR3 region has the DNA TGCGGTGCTAGAAATCCCGGTACTTGGGGACAGGGGGCCGGTCAGCCCCAGCATTTT.

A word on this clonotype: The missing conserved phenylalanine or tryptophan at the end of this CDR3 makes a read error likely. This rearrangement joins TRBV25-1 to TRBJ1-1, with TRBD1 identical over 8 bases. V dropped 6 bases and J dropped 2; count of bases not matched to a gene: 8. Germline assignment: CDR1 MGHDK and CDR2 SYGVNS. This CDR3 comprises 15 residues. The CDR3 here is CASSQGQGSNTEAFL. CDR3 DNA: TGTGCCAGCAGCCAAGGACAGGGATCAAACACTGAAGCTTTCTTG.

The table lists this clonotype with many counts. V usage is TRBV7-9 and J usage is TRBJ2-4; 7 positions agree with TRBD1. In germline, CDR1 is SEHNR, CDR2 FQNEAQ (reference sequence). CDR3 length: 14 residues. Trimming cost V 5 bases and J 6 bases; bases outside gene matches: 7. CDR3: CASSNIGTANIQYF. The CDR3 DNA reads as TGTGCCAGCAGCAACATAGGGACAGCAAACATTCAGTACTTC.

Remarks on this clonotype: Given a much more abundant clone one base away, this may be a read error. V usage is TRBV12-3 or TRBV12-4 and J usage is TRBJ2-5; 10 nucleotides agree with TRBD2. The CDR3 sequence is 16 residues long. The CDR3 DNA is TGTGCCAGCAGTTTAGCGGGAGCGGGAGGGGTAGAGACCCAGTGCTTC. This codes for CASSLAGAGGVETQCF.